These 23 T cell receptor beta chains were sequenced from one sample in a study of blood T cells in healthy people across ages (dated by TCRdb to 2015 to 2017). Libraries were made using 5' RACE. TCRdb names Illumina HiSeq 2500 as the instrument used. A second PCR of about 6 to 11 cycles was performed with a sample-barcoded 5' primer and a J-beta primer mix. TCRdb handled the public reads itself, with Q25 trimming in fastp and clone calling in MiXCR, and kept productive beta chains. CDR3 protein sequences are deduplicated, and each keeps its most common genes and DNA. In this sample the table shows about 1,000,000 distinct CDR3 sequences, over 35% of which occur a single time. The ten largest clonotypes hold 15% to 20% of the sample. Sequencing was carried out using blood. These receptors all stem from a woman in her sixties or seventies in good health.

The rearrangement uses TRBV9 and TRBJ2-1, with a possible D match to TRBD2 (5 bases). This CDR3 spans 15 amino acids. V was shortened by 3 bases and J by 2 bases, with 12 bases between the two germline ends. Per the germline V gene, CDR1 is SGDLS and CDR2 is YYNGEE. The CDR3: CASSANVGTYNEQFF. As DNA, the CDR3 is TGTGCCAGCAGCGCAAATGTCGGGACCTACAATGAGCAGTTCTTC.

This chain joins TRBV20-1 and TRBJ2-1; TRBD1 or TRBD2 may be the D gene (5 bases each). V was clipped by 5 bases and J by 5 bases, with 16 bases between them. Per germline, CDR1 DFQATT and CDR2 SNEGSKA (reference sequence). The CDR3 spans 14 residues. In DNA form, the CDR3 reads TGCAGTGCTCTCCGGGACCACCCAAACAATGAGCAGTTCTTC. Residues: CSALRDHPNNEQFF.

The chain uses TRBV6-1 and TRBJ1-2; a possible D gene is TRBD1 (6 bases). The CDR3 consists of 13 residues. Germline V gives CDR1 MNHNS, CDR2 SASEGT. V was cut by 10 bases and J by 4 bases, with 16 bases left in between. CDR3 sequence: CAIERGRTYGYTF. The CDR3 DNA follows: TGTGCCATCGAGAGGGGGAGGACCTATGGCTACACCTTC.

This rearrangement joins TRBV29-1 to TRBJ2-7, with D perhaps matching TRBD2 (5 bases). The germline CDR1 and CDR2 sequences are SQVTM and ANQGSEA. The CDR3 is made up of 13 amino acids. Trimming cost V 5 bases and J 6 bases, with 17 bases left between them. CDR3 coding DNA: TGCAGCGTTCGATTAGCGCTCTGGGGCGAGCAGTACTTC. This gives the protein CSVRLALWGEQYF.

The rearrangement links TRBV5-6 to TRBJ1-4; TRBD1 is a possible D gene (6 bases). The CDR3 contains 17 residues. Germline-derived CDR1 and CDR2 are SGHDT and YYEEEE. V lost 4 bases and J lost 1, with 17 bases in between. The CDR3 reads CASSPNAGAGTNEKLFF. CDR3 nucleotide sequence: TGTGCCAGCAGCCCGAACGCGGGGGCGGGAACTAATGAAAAACTGTTTTTT.

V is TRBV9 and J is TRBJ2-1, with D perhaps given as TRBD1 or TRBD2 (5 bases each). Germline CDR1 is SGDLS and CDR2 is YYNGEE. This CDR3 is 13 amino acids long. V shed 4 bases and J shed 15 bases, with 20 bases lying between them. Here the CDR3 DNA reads TGTGCCAGCAGCCCCGGGACGGGCCACGGCGGGTTCTTC. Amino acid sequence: CASSPGTGHGGFF.

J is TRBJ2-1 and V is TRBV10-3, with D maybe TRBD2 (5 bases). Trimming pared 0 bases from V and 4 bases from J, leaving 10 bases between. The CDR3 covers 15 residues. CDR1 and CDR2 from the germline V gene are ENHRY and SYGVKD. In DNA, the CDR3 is TGTGCCATCAGTGAGTCGCTAGCAGGTTACAATGAGCAGTTCTTC. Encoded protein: CAISESLAGYNEQFF.

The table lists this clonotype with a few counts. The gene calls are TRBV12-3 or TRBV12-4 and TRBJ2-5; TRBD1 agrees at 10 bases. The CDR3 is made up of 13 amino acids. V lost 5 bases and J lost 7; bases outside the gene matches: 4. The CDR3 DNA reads TGTGCCAGCAGTGCCCGGGACAGGGGGACCCAGTACTTC. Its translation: CASSARDRGTQYF.

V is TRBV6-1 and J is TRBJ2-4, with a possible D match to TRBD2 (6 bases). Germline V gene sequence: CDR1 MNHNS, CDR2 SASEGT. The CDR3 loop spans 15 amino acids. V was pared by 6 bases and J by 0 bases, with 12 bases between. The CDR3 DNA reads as TGTGCCAGCAGCATAGCGGATCAAGCCAAAAACATTCAGTACTTC. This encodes CASSIADQAKNIQYF.

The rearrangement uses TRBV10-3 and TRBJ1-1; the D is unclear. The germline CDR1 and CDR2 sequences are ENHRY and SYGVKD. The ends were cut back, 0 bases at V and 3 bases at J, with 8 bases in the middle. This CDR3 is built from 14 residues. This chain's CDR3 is CAISESGLYTEAFF. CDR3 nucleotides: TGTGCCATCAGTGAGTCCGGCCTCTACACTGAAGCTTTCTTT.

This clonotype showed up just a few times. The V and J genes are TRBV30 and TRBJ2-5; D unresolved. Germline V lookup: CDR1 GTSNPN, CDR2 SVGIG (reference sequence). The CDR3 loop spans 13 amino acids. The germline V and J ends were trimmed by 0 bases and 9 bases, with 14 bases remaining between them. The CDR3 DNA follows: TGTGCCTGGAGTGTAGCCGGGCGCGGATCCCAGTACTTC. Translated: CAWSVAGRGSQYF.

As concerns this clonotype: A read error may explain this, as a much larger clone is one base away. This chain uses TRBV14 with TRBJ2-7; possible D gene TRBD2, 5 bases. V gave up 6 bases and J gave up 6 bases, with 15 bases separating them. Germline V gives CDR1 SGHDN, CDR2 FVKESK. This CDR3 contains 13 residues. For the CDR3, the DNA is TGTGCCAGCAGGGACGGACTCCTGAGCGAGCAGTACTTC. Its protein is CASRDGLLSEQYF.

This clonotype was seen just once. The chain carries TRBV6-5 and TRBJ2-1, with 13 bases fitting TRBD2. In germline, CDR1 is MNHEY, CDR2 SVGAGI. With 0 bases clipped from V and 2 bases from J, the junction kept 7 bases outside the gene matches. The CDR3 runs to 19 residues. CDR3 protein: CASSYSRTSGSGPYNEQFF. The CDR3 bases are TGTGCCAGCAGTTACTCTAGGACTAGCGGGAGCGGCCCCTACAATGAGCAGTTCTTC.

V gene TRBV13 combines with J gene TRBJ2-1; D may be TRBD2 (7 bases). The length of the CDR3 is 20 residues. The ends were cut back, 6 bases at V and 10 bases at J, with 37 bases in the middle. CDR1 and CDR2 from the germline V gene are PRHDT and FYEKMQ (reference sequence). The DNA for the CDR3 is TGTGCCAGCAGTGTAGGGGGGGGAAACCCCGGGGATCAACGACGACGCGAGCAGTTCTTC. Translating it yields CASSVGGGNPGDQRRREQFF.

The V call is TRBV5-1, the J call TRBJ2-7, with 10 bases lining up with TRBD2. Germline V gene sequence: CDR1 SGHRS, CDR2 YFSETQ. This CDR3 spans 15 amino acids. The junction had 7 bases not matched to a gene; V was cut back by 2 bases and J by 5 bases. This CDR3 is CASSFKAGGLNEQYF. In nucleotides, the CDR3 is TGCGCCAGCAGCTTCAAAGCGGGAGGGCTCAACGAGCAGTACTTC.

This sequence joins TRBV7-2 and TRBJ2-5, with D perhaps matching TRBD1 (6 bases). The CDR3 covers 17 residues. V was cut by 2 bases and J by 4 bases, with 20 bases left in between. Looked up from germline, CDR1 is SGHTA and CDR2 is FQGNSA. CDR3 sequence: CASSLKGLQGPGETQYF. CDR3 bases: TGTGCCAGCAGCTTAAAAGGCCTCCAGGGGCCGGGAGAGACCCAGTACTTC.

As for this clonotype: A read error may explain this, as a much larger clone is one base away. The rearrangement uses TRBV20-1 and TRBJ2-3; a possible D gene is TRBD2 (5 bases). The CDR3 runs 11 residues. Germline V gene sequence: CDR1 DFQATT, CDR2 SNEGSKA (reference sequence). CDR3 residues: CRASLADTQYF. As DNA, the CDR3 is TGCAGGGCATCACTAGCAGATACGCAGTATTTT.

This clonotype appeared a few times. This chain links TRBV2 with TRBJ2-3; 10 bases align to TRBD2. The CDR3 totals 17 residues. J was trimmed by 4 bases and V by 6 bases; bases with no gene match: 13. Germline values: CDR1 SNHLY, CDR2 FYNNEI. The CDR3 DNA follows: TGTGCCAGCAGGGCCAGACTAGCGGGCGGTTCGGCAGATACGCAGTATTTT. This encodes CASRARLAGGSADTQYF.

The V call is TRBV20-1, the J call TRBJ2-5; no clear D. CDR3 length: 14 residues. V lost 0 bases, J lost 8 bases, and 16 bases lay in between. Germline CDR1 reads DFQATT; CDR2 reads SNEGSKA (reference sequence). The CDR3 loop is CSARDGVSQNTQYF. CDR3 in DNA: TGCAGTGCTAGAGATGGTGTCTCCCAAAACACCCAGTACTTC.

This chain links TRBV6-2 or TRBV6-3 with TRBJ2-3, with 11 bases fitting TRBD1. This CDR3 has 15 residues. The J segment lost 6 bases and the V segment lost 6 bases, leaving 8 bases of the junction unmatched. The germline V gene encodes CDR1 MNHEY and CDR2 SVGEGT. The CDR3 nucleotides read TGTGCCAGCAGAATCCGGGACAGGGGGACGGATACGCAGTATTTT. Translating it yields CASRIRDRGTDTQYF.

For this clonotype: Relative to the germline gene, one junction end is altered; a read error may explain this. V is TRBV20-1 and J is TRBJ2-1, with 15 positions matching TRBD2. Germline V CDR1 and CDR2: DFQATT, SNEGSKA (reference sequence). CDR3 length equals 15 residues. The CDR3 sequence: CSARRTSGRGNEQVF. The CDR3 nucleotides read TGCAGTGCTAGACGGACTAGCGGGAGGGGCAATGAGCAGGTCTTC.

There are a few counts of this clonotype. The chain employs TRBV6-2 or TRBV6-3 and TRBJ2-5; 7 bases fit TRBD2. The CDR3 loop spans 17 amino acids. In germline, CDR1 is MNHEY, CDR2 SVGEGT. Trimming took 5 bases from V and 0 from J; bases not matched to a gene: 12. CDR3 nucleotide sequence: TGTGCCAGCAGTATTCAGCGGGGAGCTATGTACCAAGAGACCCAGTACTTC. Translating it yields CASSIQRGAMYQETQYF.

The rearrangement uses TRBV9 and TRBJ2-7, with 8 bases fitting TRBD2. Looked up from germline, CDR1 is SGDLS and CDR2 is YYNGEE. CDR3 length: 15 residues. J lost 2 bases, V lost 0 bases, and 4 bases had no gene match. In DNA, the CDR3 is TGTGCCAGCAGCGTAGCTAGCGGGCTGGCCTACGAGCAGTACTTC. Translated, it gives CASSVASGLAYEQYF.